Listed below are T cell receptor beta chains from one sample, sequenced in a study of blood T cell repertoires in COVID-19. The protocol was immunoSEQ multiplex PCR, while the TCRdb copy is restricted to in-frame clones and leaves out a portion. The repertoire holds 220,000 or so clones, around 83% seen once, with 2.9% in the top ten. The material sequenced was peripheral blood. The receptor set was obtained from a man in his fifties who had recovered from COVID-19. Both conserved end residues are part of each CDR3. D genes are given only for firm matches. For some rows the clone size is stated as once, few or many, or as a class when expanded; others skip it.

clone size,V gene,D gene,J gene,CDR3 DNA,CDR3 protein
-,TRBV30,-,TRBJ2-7,TGTGCCTGGGGGGCTAGGGCGGGGTCCTCCTACGAGCAGTACTTC,CAWGARAGSSYEQYF
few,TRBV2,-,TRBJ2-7,TGTGCCAGCAGTGTCGTAGGGACAACCTACGAGCAGTACTTC,CASSVVGTTYEQYF
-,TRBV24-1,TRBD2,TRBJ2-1,TGTGCCACCAGTGACACTAGCGGGAGGGCCTATGAGCAGTTCTTC,CATSDTSGRAYEQFF
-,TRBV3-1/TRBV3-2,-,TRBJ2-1,TGTGCCAGCAGCCAAGATGCCGCGGGACGAAACAATGAGCAGTTCTTC,CASSQDAAGRNNEQFF
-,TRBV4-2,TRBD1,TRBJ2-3,TGTGCCAGCAGCCAAGCAGGGGGCTGGACAGATACGCAGTATTTT,CASSQAGGWTDTQYF
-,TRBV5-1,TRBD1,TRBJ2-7,TGCGCCAGCAGCTCCGTGACAGGGGGCCACGAGCAGTACTTC,CASSSVTGGHEQYF
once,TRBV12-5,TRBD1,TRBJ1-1,TGTGCTAGTGGTTTGGCCTACAGGGGGCGATTTCGAATGAACACTGAAGCTTTCTTT,CASGLAYRGRFRMNTEAFF
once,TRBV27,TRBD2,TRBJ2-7,TGTGCCAGCAAAGGGGAACTAGCGGATTACGAGCAGTACTTC,CASKGELADYEQYF
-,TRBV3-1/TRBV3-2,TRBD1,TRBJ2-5,TGTGCCAGCAGCCAAGAGGGGTACAGGGGAGAGACCCAGTACTTC,CASSQEGYRGETQYF
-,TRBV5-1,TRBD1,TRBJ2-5,TGCGCCAGCGCAGGGGGTGGTTCGGAAGAGACCCAGTACTTC,CASAGGGSEETQYF
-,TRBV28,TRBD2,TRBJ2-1,TGTGCCAGCAGTTTTGGGGGACTAGAGGAGGAGCAGTTCTTC,CASSFGGLEEEQFF
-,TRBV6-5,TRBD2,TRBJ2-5,TGTGCCAGCACCAAGGGAGGGTCCGAGACCCAGTACTTC,CASTKGGSETQYF
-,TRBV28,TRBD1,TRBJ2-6,TGTGCCAGCAGTGGGACAGGGTCTGGGGCCAACGTCCTGACTTTC,CASSGTGSGANVLTF
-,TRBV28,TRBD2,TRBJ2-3,TGTGCCAGCAGTTTGAGCGGGAGAGGGGTAGGGGCCACAGATACGCAGTATTTT,CASSLSGRGVGATDTQYF
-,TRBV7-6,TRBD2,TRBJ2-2,TGTGCCAGCAGCCCTCAGGGAGGGGTCACCGGGGAGCTGTTTTTT,CASSPQGGVTGELFF
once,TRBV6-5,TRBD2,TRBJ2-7,TGTGCCAGCAGTTACTCGAGGACTAGCGGGATTGGCGAGCAGTACTTC,CASSYSRTSGIGEQYF
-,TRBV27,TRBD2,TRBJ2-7,TGTGCCAGCAGTTTGGGAGGGAGCGCCTACGAGCAGTACTTC,CASSLGGSAYEQYF
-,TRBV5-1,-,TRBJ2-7,TGCGCCAGCAGCTTGATGTCCGGGTTAGGGGTCGAGCAGTACTTC,CASSLMSGLGVEQYF
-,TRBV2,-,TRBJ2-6,TGTGCCAGCAGGTACTCTGGGGCCAACGTCCTGACTTTC,CASRYSGANVLTF
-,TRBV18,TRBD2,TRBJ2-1,TGTGCCAGCTCACCACCGGTAGCGGGAGGCTACAATGAGCAGTTCTTC,CASSPPVAGGYNEQFF
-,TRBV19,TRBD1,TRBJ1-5,TGTGCCAGTAGTTGGACAGGGAGGCAGCCCCAGCATTTT,CASSWTGRQPQHF
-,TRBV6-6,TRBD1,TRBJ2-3,TGTGCCAGCGGGGATATACAGGGGGCTAGGACAGATACGCAGTATTTT,CASGDIQGARTDTQYF